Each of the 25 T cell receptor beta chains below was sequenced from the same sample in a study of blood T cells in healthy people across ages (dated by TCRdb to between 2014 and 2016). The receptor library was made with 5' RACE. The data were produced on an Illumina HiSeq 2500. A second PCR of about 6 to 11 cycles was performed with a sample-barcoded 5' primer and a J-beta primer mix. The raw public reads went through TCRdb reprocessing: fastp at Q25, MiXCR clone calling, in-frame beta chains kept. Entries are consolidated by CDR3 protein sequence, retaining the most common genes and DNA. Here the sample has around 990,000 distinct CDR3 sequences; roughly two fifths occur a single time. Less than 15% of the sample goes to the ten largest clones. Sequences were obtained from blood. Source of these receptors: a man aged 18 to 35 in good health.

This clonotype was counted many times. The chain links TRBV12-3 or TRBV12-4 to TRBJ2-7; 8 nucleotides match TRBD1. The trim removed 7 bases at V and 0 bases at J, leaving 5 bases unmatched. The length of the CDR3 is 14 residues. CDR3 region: CASTLTGDSYEQYF. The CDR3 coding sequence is TGTGCCAGCACCCTGACAGGGGACTCCTACGAGCAGTACTTC.

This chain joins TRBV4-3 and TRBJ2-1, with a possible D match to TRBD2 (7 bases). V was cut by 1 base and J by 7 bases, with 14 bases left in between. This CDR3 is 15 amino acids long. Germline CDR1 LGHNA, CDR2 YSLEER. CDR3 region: CASSQAERDNNEQFF. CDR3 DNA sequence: TGCGCCAGCAGCCAAGCGGAGCGGGACAATAATGAGCAGTTCTTC.

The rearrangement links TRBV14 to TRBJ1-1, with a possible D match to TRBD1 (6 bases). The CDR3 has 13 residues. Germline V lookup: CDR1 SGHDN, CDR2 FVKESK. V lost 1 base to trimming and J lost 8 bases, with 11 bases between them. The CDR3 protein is CASSQAGAGEAFF. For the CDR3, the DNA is TGTGCCAGCAGCCAAGCAGGGGCCGGGGAAGCTTTCTTT. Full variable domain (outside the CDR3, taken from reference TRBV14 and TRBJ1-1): EAGVTQFPSHSVIEKGQTVTLRCDPISGHDNLYWYRRVMGKEIKFLLHFVKESKQDESGMPNNRFLAERTGGTYSTLKVQPAELEDSGVYFCASSQAGAGEAFFGQGTRLTVV.

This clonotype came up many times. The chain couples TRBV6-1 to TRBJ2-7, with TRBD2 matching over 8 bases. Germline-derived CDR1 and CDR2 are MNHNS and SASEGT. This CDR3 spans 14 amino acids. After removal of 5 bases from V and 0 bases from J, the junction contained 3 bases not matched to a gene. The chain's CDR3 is CASSRGGSSYEQYF. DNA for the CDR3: TGTGCCAGCAGTCGGGGGGGGAGCTCCTACGAGCAGTACTTC.

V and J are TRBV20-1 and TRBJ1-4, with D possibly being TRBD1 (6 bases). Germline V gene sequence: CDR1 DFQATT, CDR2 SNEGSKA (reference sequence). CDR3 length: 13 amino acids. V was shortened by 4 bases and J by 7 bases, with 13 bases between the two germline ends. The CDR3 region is CSAKRGGGEKLFF. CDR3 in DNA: TGCAGTGCTAAGAGGGGGGGTGGTGAAAAACTGTTTTTT.

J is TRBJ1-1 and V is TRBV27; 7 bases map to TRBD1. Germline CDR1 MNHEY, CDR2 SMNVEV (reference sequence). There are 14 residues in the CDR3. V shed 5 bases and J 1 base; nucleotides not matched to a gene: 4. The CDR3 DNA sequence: TGTGCCAGCAGTGGTACAGGGGCGAACACTGAAGCTTTCTTT. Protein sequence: CASSGTGANTEAFF.

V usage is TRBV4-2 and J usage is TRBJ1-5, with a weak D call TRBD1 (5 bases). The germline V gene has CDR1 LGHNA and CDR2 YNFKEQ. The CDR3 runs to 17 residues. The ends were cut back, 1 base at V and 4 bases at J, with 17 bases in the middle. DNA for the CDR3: TGTGCCAGCAGCCAAGGGTCGCCCCTCACAGGTAATCAGCCCCAGCATTTT. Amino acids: CASSQGSPLTGNQPQHF.

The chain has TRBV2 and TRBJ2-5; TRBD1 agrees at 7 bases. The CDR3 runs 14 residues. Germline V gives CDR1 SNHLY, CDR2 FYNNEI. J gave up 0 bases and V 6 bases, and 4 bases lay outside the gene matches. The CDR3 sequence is CASRGRGYQETQYF. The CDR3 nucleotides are TGTGCCAGCAGAGGCAGGGGGTACCAAGAGACCCAGTACTTC.

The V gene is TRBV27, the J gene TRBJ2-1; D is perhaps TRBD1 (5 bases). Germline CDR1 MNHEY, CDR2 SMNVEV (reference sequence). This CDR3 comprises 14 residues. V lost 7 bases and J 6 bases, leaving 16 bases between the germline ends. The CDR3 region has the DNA TGTGCCAGCAATAGCCAGGGTACCTCCAATGAGCAGTTCTTC. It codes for CASNSQGTSNEQFF.

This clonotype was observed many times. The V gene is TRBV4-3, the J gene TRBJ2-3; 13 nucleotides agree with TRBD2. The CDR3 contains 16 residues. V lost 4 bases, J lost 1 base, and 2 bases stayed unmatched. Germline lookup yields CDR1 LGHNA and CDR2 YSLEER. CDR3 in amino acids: CASSLTSGGGTDTQYF. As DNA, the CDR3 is TGCGCCAGCAGCCTAACTAGCGGGGGGGGCACAGATACGCAGTATTTT.

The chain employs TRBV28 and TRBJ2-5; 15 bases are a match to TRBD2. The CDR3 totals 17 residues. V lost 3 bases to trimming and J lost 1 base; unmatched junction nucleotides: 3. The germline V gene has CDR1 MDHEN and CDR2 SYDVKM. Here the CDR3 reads CASSLWGLAGGQETQYF. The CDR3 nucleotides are TGTGCCAGCAGTTTGTGGGGACTAGCGGGGGGCCAAGAGACCCAGTACTTC.

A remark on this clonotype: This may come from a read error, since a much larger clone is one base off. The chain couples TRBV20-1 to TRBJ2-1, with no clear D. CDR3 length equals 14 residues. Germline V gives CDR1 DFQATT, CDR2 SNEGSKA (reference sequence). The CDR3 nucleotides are TGCAGTGCTAGATCCGGCCTCCCCCACAATGGGCAGTTCTTC. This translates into CSARSGLPHNGQFF.

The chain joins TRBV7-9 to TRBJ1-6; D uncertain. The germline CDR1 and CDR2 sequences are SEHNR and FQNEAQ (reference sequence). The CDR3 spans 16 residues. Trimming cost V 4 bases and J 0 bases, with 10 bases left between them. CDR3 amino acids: CASSSSRGSYNSPLHF. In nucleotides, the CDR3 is TGTGCCAGCAGCTCTTCCCGGGGCTCCTATAATTCACCCCTCCACTTT.

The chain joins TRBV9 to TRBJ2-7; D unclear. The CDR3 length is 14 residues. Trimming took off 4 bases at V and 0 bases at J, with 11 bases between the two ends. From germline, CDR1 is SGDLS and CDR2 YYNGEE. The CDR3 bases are TGTGCCAGCAGCCCTAAGACTCCCTCCTACGAGCAGTACTTC. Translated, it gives CASSPKTPSYEQYF.

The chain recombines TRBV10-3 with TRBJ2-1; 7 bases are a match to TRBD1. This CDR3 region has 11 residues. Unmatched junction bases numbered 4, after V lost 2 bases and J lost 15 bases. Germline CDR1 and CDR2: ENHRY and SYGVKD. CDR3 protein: CAISETGQTFF. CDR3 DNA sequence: TGTGCCATCAGTGAGACGGGACAGACGTTCTTC.

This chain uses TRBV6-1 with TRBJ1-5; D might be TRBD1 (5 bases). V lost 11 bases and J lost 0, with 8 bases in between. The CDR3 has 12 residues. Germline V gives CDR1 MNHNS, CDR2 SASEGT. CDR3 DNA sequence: TGTGCCTCCGGGGGTAGCAATCAGCCCCAGCATTTT. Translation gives CASGGSNQPQHF.

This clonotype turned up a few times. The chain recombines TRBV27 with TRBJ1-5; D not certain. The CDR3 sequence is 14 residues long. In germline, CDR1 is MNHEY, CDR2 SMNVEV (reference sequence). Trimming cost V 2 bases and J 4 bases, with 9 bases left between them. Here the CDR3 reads CASSLVKENQPQHF. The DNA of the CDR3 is TGTGCCAGCAGTTTAGTAAAGGAGAATCAGCCCCAGCATTTT.

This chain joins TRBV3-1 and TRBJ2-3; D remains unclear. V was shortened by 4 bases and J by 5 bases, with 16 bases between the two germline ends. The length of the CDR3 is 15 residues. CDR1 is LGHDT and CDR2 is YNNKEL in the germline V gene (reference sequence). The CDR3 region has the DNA TGTGCCAGCAGCCCGAGCCCAGGTTCGGGAGATACGCAGTATTTT. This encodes CASSPSPGSGDTQYF.

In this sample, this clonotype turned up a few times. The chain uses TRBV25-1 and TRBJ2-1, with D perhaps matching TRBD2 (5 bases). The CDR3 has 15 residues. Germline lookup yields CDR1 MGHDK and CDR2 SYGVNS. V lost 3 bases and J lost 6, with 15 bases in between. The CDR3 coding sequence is TGTGCCAGCAGTGAGTTCCGGCCGGGGAGCAATGAGCAGTTCTTC. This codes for CASSEFRPGSNEQFF.

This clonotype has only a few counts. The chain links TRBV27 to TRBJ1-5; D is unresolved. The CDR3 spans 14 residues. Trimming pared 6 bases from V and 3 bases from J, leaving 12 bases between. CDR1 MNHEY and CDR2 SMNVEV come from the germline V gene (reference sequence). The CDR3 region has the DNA TGTGCCAGCAGCCCTGGACGGGTCAATCAGCCCCAGCATTTT. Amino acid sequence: CASSPGRVNQPQHF.

The chain's CDR3 is CASSQDESLGSWEQYF. CDR3 nucleotides: TGTGCCAGCAGCCAAGATGAATCTTTGGGTTCGTGGGAGCAGTACTTC. This sequence joins TRBV4-2 and TRBJ2-4; tentative D call: TRBD2 (5 bases). CDR3 length equals 16 residues. Germline-derived CDR1 and CDR2 are LGHNA and YNFKEQ. Trimming removed 0 bases at V and 13 bases at J, with 22 bases between.

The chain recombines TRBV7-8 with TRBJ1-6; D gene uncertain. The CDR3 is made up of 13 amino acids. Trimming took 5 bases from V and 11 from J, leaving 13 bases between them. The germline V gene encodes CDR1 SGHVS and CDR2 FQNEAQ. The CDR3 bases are TGTGCCAGCAGCCAAGGCGTAGGAACACCCCTCCACTTT. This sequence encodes CASSQGVGTPLHF. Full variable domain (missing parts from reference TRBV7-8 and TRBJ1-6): GAGVSQSPRYKVAKRGQDVALRCDPISGHVSLFWYQQALGQGPEFLTYFQNEAQLDKSGLPSDRFFAERPEGSVSTLKIQRTQQEDSAVYLCASSQGVGTPLHFGNGTRLTVT.

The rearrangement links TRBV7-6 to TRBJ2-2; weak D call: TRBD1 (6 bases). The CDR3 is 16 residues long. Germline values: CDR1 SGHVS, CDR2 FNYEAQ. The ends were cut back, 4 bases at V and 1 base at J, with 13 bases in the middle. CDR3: CASSSSLTGNTGELFF. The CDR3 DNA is TGTGCCAGCAGCTCTTCCCTGACAGGGAACACCGGGGAGCTGTTTTTT.

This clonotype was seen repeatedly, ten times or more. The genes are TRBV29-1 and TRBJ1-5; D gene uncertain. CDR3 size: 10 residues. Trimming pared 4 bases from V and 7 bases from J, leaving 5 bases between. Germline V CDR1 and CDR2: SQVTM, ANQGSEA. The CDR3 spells CSVGAQPQHF. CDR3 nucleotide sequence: TGCAGCGTTGGAGCGCAGCCCCAGCATTTT.

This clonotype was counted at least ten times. The CDR3 here is CASSFADWTGSRSPLHF. The CDR3 region has the DNA TGTGCCAGCAGTTTCGCTGACTGGACAGGGAGTCGTTCACCCCTCCACTTT. V and J are TRBV7-9 and TRBJ1-6; 8 nucleotides agree with TRBD1. Germline CDR1 and CDR2: SEHNR and FQNEAQ (reference sequence). The V segment lost 6 bases and the J segment 9 bases; nucleotides outside the gene matches: 16. The CDR3 runs 17 residues.